Following are 18 T cell receptor beta chains from one sample sequenced in a study of OX40 agonist ivuxolimab in advanced cancers. Sequencing used immunoSEQ multiplex PCR; TCRdb keeps in-frame clones, though not all of them. The sample yields 68,000 or so clones, 86% seen once. This specimen consisted of CD4+ or CD8+ T cells sorted from blood, obtained in a trial of the OX40 agonist ivuxolimab. The receptor source for this set is an adult with an advanced solid tumor such as melanoma, head and neck, liver or kidney cancer.

CDR3 nucleotides: TGTGCCAGCAGCCAGAGCGGGGGGGCCTTAGACATTCAGTACTTC. It yields the protein CASSQSGGALDIQYF. This rearrangement joins TRBV4-2 to TRBJ2-4; 10 bases map to TRBD2. V shed 3 bases and J 8 bases; nucleotides not matched to a gene: 7. The CDR3 length is 15 residues. Germline values: CDR1 LGHNA, CDR2 YNFKEQ.

J is TRBJ2-7 and V is TRBV28, with TRBD1 identical over 9 bases. V lost 6 bases and J lost 3; bases outside the gene matches: 6. The CDR3 length is 14 residues. CDR1 is MDHEN, CDR2 SYDVKM, per germline. The CDR3 region has the DNA TGTGCCAGCAGGCCACAGGGGGCGCGCTACGAGCAGTACTTC. Encoded protein: CASRPQGARYEQYF.

The J gene is TRBJ2-7, the V gene TRBV6-6, with D unclear. Germline assignment: CDR1 MNHNY and CDR2 SVGAGI (reference sequence). The CDR3 spans 11 residues. Deletions cut 6 bases from V and 6 bases from J, with 9 bases between. The CDR3 DNA reads TGTGCCAGCAGCCTCGGTTCCGAGCAGTACTTC. It codes for CASSLGSEQYF.

This clone has just a few counts. V usage is TRBV7-9 and J usage is TRBJ1-5; 7 nucleotides match TRBD1. This CDR3 comprises 13 residues. With V trimmed by 1 base and J by 7 bases, 1 base remained unmatched. Looked up from germline, CDR1 is SEHNR and CDR2 is FQNEAQ (reference sequence). The CDR3 DNA sequence: TGTGCCAGCAGCTTAGAAGGGGGCCAGCCCCAGCATTTT. Its protein is CASSLEGGQPQHF. Together with reference TRBV7-9 and TRBJ1-5, the CDR3 gives the full variable domain: DTGVSQNPRHKITKRGQNVTFRCDPISEHNRLYWYRQTLGQGPEFLTYFQNEAQLEKSRLLSDRFSAERPKGSFSTLEIQRTEQGDSAMYLCASSLEGGQPQHFGDGTRLSIL.

V and J are TRBV7-9 and TRBJ2-7, with D perhaps matching TRBD2 (6 bases). Trimming took 5 bases from V and 6 from J, leaving 17 bases between them. The CDR3 is 14 residues long. Germline lookup yields CDR1 SEHNR and CDR2 FQNEAQ (reference sequence). The CDR3 here is CASSPARGSGEQYF. In DNA form, the CDR3 reads TGTGCCAGCAGCCCTGCGCGGGGTTCGGGCGAGCAGTACTTC.

This clone was detected only once. The chain employs TRBV5-4 and TRBJ2-2, with D perhaps being TRBD1 or TRBD2 (5 bases each). Trimming took off 4 bases at V and 5 bases at J, with 18 bases between the two ends. The CDR3 is made up of 16 amino acids. Germline CDR1 reads SGHNT; CDR2 reads YYREEE (reference sequence). The CDR3 DNA sequence: TGTGCCAGCAGCCTGCAGACAGCCGGGGTGACCGGGGAGCTGTTTTTT. Amino acids: CASSLQTAGVTGELFF.

The chain links TRBV4-3 to TRBJ1-1, with 7 bases identical to TRBD1. This CDR3 contains 14 residues. The V segment lost 0 bases and the J segment 11 bases; nucleotides outside the gene matches: 9. Germline V CDR1 and CDR2: LGHNA, YSLEER. This CDR3 reads CASSQDLDTGVAFF. The DNA of the CDR3 is TGCGCCAGCAGCCAAGATTTGGATACAGGGGTCGCTTTCTTT.

The chain recombines TRBV11-2 with TRBJ2-5; tentative D call: TRBD1 (5 bases). CDR3 size: 14 residues. V was shortened by 1 base and J by 5 bases, with 11 bases between the two germline ends. Germline V gives CDR1 SGHAT, CDR2 FQNNGV. The CDR3 DNA reads TGTGCCAGCAGCTTAGTGCCAGGGCGGGAGACCCAGTACTTC. It translates to CASSLVPGRETQYF.

This rearrangement joins TRBV19 to TRBJ2-7; 9 bases align to TRBD1. The CDR3 extends over 15 amino acids. Germline CDR1 and CDR2: LNHDA and SQIVND (reference sequence). V shed 6 bases, J shed 3 bases, and the junction held 9 bases outside the gene matches. This chain's CDR3 is CASRRHGQGIYEQYF. DNA of the CDR3: TGTGCCAGTAGGCGCCACGGACAGGGGATCTACGAGCAGTACTTC.

This clone appeared a single time. V is TRBV7-3 and J is TRBJ2-7; no reliable D call. Trimming pared 1 base from V and 6 bases from J, leaving 13 bases between. Germline assignment: CDR1 SGHTA and CDR2 FQGTGA. The CDR3 sequence is 14 residues long. This CDR3 reads CASSLKAFGAEQYF. The CDR3, as DNA: TGTGCCAGCAGCTTAAAAGCCTTTGGAGCCGAGCAGTACTTC.

The chain uses TRBV19 and TRBJ1-1; the D gene is possibly TRBD1 (6 bases). The CDR3 length is 14 residues. Germline V gene sequence: CDR1 LNHDA, CDR2 SQIVND (reference sequence). V was trimmed by 3 bases and J by 5 bases, leaving 13 bases between them. Here the CDR3 reads CASSMGPGATEAFF. The CDR3 DNA reads as TGTGCCAGTAGTATGGGTCCGGGGGCGACTGAAGCTTTCTTT. Full variable domain (remainder filled in from reference TRBV19 and TRBJ1-1): DGGITQSPKYLFRKEGQNVTLSCEQNLNHDAMYWYRQDPGQGLRLIYYSQIVNDFQKGDIAEGYSVSREKKESFPLTVTSAQKNPTAFYLCASSMGPGATEAFFGQGTRLTVV.

The rearrangement joins TRBV7-9 to TRBJ1-2, with D uncertain. Per the germline V gene, CDR1 is SEHNR and CDR2 is FQNEAQ (reference sequence). V lost 8 bases and J lost 6, with 13 bases in between. The CDR3 spans 12 residues. As DNA, the CDR3 is TGTGCCAGCCAATTGGAGGGTCATGGCTACACCTTC. This sequence encodes CASQLEGHGYTF. The variable domain in full, completed from reference TRBV7-9 and TRBJ1-2, reads DTGVSQNPRHKITKRGQNVTFRCDPISEHNRLYWYRQTLGQGPEFLTYFQNEAQLEKSRLLSDRFSAERPKGSFSTLEIQRTEQGDSAMYLCASQLEGHGYTFGSGTRLTVV.

The CDR3 DNA reads TGTGCCAGCAGCTTGCGGACAGGGCCCTATGGCTACACCTTC. Translated, it gives CASSLRTGPYGYTF. V and J are TRBV5-4 and TRBJ1-2; the match to TRBD1 covers 8 bases. The CDR3 loop spans 14 amino acids. The V segment lost 1 base and the J segment 4 bases; nucleotides outside the gene matches: 3. Germline V lookup: CDR1 SGHNT, CDR2 YYREEE (reference sequence).

V is TRBV6-5 and J is TRBJ2-7; 7 bases map to TRBD1. The V gene's germline CDR1 is MNHEY and CDR2 SVGAGI. Germline trimming cut 6 bases from V and 7 bases from J; bases unmatched to any gene: 12. The CDR3 runs to 14 residues. CDR3 DNA: TGTGCCAGCAGCCGACAGGGCCCCTGGGGGGAGCAGTACTTC. The encoded protein is CASSRQGPWGEQYF.

The genes are TRBV6-5 and TRBJ1-5, with TRBD1 matching over 10 bases. The CDR3 runs to 15 residues. The ends lost 4 bases at V and 4 bases at J; junction bases unmatched: 4. Germline-derived CDR1 and CDR2 are MNHEY and SVGAGI. CDR3 coding DNA: TGTGCCAGCAGTTCCCAGGACAGGGGGAATCAGCCCCAGCATTTT. Translating it yields CASSSQDRGNQPQHF.

This sequence joins TRBV9 and TRBJ2-5, with a weak D call TRBD2 (5 bases). In germline, CDR1 is SGDLS, CDR2 YYNGEE. V was trimmed by 1 base and J by 5 bases, leaving 12 bases between them. The CDR3 is 14 amino acids. The CDR3 coding sequence is TGTGCCAGCAGCGTATCATCGGGGATCGAGACCCAGTACTTC. This codes for CASSVSSGIETQYF.

The J gene is TRBJ2-2, the V gene TRBV18, with 7 bases aligning to TRBD2. The CDR3 contains 17 residues. Germline values: CDR1 KGHSH, CDR2 LQKENI. The V gene end was trimmed by 3 bases and the J gene end by 6 bases; junction bases not matched to a gene: 13. The CDR3 coding sequence is TGTGCCAGCTCACCTGTTGGCGGGAGTCTAAAAGCCGGGGAGCTGTTTTTT. Amino acid sequence: CASSPVGGSLKAGELFF.

The J gene is TRBJ1-2, the V gene TRBV7-6; TRBD1 might be the D (5 bases). Looked up from germline, CDR1 is SGHVS and CDR2 is FNYEAQ. The CDR3 contains 15 residues. Trimming cost V 5 bases and J 0 bases, with 13 bases left between them. The CDR3 DNA is TGTGCCAGCAGCGCCCCGTTGACAGCTAACTATGGCTACACCTTC. Translation: CASSAPLTANYGYTF.